A selection of T cell receptor beta chains follows, all from one sample in a study of blood T cell repertoires in COVID-19. Measured with immunoSEQ multiplex PCR; TCRdb has only the in-frame clones, and not every one. The table shows fewer than 250,000 clones, with about 85% occurring only once. The sequenced sample was peripheral blood. The receptors were gathered from a man aged 60-69 years with COVID-19, enrolled during active disease. Both conserved end residues are part of each CDR3. Fields, in order: clone size, V gene, J gene, D gene, CDR3 protein, CDR3 DNA. The D gene is left open where the match is weak. Clone size is shown for a subset of rows, as once, few, many or a class of expanded clone.

>NA|TRBV11-2|TRBJ2-3|TRBD2
CASSWFTGGFTDTQYF
TGTGCCAGCAGCTGGTTCACGGGAGGGTTTACAGATACGCAGTATTTT
>NA|TRBV9|TRBJ1-2|TRBD1
CASSPRQGNYGYTF
TGTGCCAGCAGCCCTAGACAGGGCAACTATGGCTACACCTTC
>NA|TRBV5-6|TRBJ1-2|TRBD1
CASSGTGGTYGYTF
TGTGCCAGCAGCGGGACAGGGGGTACCTATGGCTACACCTTC
>NA|TRBV24-1|TRBJ1-5|NA
CATSDRTVNQPQHF
TGTGCCACCAGTGATCGGACAGTCAATCAGCCCCAGCATTTT
>NA|TRBV11-2|TRBJ2-7|NA
CASRRGQPYEQYF
TGTGCCAGCAGGCGTGGACAGCCTTACGAGCAGTACTTC
>once|TRBV6-1|TRBJ2-4|TRBD1
CASSEDPGQTIRLAKNIQYF
TGTGCCAGCAGTGAAGACCCGGGACAGACAATACGTTTAGCCAAAAACATTCAGTACTTC
>NA|TRBV2|TRBJ1-3|NA
CASTSTQISGNTIYF
TGTGCCAGCACCTCGACACAAATCTCTGGAAACACCATATATTTT
>NA|TRBV4-2|TRBJ2-1|TRBD2
CASSYGTSGSNEQFF
TGTGCCAGCAGCTACGGGACTAGCGGGAGTAATGAGCAGTTCTTC
>NA|TRBV5-1|TRBJ1-4|NA
CASSLQGYNEKLFF
TGCGCCAGCAGCTTGCAGGGTTATAATGAAAAACTGTTTTTT
>NA|TRBV3-1/TRBV3-2|TRBJ1-2|TRBD1
CASSQDGRTGKSGYTF
TGTGCCAGCAGCCAAGATGGCCGGACAGGGAAGAGTGGCTACACCTTC
>NA|TRBV9|TRBJ1-2|TRBD1
CASSVAPTGQGPNYGYTF
TGTGCCAGCAGCGTAGCCCCCACCGGACAGGGACCTAACTATGGCTACACCTTC
>NA|TRBV10-3|TRBJ1-2|NA
CAISGRTDYGYTF
TGTGCCATCAGTGGACGGACAGACTATGGCTACACCTTC
>few|TRBV6-5|TRBJ1-2|TRBD1
CASRVDRGGNYGYTF
TGTGCCAGCAGGGTGGACAGGGGGGGAAACTATGGCTACACCTTC
>NA|TRBV7-7|TRBJ1-4|TRBD1
CASSLGTGRAEKLFF
TGTGCCAGCAGCTTAGGGACAGGGCGGGCTGAAAAACTGTTTTTT
>NA|TRBV3-1/TRBV3-2|TRBJ2-1|TRBD1
CASSQAGTGQFF
TGTGCCAGCAGCCAGGCCGGGACAGGGCAGTTCTTC
>once|TRBV5-1|TRBJ2-2|NA
CASSQELGANTGELFF
TGCGCCAGCAGCCAAGAGCTAGGCGCGAACACCGGGGAGCTGTTTTTT
>NA|TRBV14|TRBJ1-1|TRBD1
CASSSRTGWNTEAFF
TGTGCCAGCAGCTCTCGGACAGGGTGGAACACTGAAGCTTTCTTT
>NA|TRBV28|TRBJ2-2|TRBD2
CASNLILTSGYTGELFF
TGTGCCAGCAACCTAATTTTGACTAGCGGGTACACCGGGGAGCTGTTTTTT
>NA|TRBV6-6|TRBJ2-2|TRBD1
CASSSGGHKGGGELFF
TGTGCCAGCAGTTCAGGGGGCCACAAGGGAGGCGGGGAGCTGTTTTTT
>NA|TRBV28|TRBJ2-1|TRBD1
CASSADRGQFF
TGTGCCAGCAGTGCAGACAGGGGGCAGTTCTTC
>NA|TRBV11-2|TRBJ1-4|NA
CASSLVPLALGRTNEKLFF
TGTGCCAGCAGCTTAGTGCCACTAGCCCTGGGGCGTACTAATGAAAAACTGTTTTTT
>NA|TRBV7-8|TRBJ2-5|NA
CASSLVQEETQYF
TGTGCCAGCAGCTTAGTACAGGAAGAGACCCAGTACTTC
>once|TRBV29-1|TRBJ2-3|TRBD1
CSVDRTGSKADTQYF
TGCAGCGTTGATCGGACAGGGTCAAAGGCAGATACGCAGTATTTT
>NA|TRBV18|TRBJ2-7|TRBD1
CASSPGQGGIFPF
TGTGCCAGCTCACCGGGACAGGGGGGAATCTTTCCCTTC
>NA|TRBV7-9|TRBJ1-1|NA
CASSLANPGYTEAFF
TGTGCCAGCAGCTTAGCGAATCCGGGATACACTGAAGCTTTCTTT
>NA|TRBV5-5|TRBJ1-5|TRBD1
CASSRGQGGGNQPQHF
TGTGCCAGCAGCAGGGGACAGGGGGGAGGCAATCAGCCCCAGCATTTT
>NA|TRBV10-3|TRBJ1-2|NA
CAISESRTTLYGYTF
TGTGCCATCAGTGAGTCGCGGACTACTCTCTATGGCTACACCTTC
>NA|TRBV28|TRBJ1-2|TRBD1
CASSTSGGQGFRSYTF
TGTGCCAGCAGTACCTCGGGCGGACAGGGGTTTCGGAGCTACACCTTC
>NA|TRBV6-6|TRBJ2-3|NA
CASTPTGSDTQYF
TGTGCCAGCACTCCTACAGGTTCAGATACGCAGTATTTT
>NA|TRBV6-4|TRBJ2-3|TRBD2
CASSELAGGPDTQYF
TGTGCCAGCAGTGAACTAGCGGGAGGGCCAGATACGCAGTATTTT
>NA|TRBV27|TRBJ2-7|NA
CASSSEREQYF
TGTGCCAGCAGCTCGGAGCGGGAGCAGTACTTC
>NA|TRBV12-5|TRBJ1-2|TRBD1
CASAPAGTGAGGYTF
TGTGCTAGTGCCCCAGCCGGGACAGGGGCCGGTGGCTACACCTTC
>NA|TRBV29-1|TRBJ1-2|NA
CSVEMDYYGYTF
TGCAGCGTTGAGATGGACTACTATGGCTACACCTTC
>NA|TRBV7-3|TRBJ2-5|TRBD1
CASSLQGQGETQYF
TGTGCCAGCAGCTTACAAGGACAGGGTGAGACCCAGTACTTC
>NA|TRBV7-9|TRBJ1-3|NA
CASLQGFVNTIYF
TGTGCCAGCTTGCAGGGTTTCGTAAACACCATATATTTT
>NA|TRBV7-9|TRBJ2-3|TRBD2
CASSGSTPKPGRATDTQYF
TGTGCCAGCAGCGGGTCAACCCCCAAGCCCGGGAGGGCCACAGATACGCAGTATTTT
>NA|TRBV18|TRBJ1-1|TRBD1
CASSPATGVNTEAFF
TGTGCCAGCTCACCTGCGACAGGGGTGAACACTGAAGCTTTCTTT
>NA|TRBV14|TRBJ1-5|NA
CASSLNSNEPQHF
TGTGCCAGCAGCCTAAACAGCAACGAGCCCCAGCATTTT
>NA|TRBV3-1/TRBV3-2|TRBJ2-4|NA
CASSPRGSFDLAKNIQYF
TGTGCCAGCAGCCCCAGGGGTTCTTTTGACCTAGCCAAAAACATTCAGTACTTC
>NA|TRBV3-1/TRBV3-2|TRBJ2-1|NA
CASGGHEQFF
TGTGCCAGCGGAGGGCATGAGCAGTTCTTC
>NA|TRBV4-3|TRBJ1-3|NA
CASSVSMSSGNTIYF
TGCGCCAGCAGCGTGAGCATGAGCTCTGGAAACACCATATATTTT
>NA|TRBV5-4|TRBJ1-1|NA
CASSLRGGETEAFF
TGTGCCAGCAGCTTGCGAGGGGGAGAAACTGAAGCTTTCTTT
>few|TRBV12-5|TRBJ1-5|TRBD1
CASGFTGGNQPQHF
TGTGCTAGTGGTTTTACAGGGGGCAATCAGCCCCAGCATTTT
>NA|TRBV3-1/TRBV3-2|TRBJ2-1|TRBD2
CASSPIGSGSRNEQFF
TGTGCCAGCAGCCCCATCGGTAGCGGGAGTAGGAATGAGCAGTTCTTC
>NA|TRBV7-9|TRBJ1-2|TRBD1
CASSLADRGHYGYTF
TGTGCCAGCAGCTTAGCGGACAGGGGACACTATGGCTACACCTTC
>NA|TRBV19|TRBJ2-1|TRBD2
CASSIEGGRSWNEQFF
TGTGCCAGTAGTATAGAGGGCGGGAGGTCGTGGAATGAGCAGTTCTTC
>few|TRBV2|TRBJ1-5|NA
CASSETGFSNQPQHF
TGTGCCAGCAGTGAAACGGGGTTTAGCAATCAGCCCCAGCATTTT
>NA|TRBV5-1|TRBJ2-1|TRBD2
CASNPAGDLYNEQFF
TGCGCCAGCAATCCCGCGGGAGACCTCTACAATGAGCAGTTCTTC
>NA|TRBV30|TRBJ1-6|NA
CAWSAYSYNSPLHF
TGTGCCTGGAGTGCGTACTCCTATAATTCACCCCTCCACTTT
>NA|TRBV6-1|TRBJ1-3|NA
CASSEARPNTIYF
TGTGCCAGCAGTGAAGCGCGTCCCAACACCATATATTTT
>NA|TRBV19|TRBJ1-1|TRBD1
CASQMTGTENTEAFF
TGTGCCAGCCAAATGACCGGGACAGAAAACACTGAAGCTTTCTTT
>NA|TRBV18|TRBJ1-6|TRBD1
CASSPTGGSPLHF
TGTGCCAGCTCACCGACAGGGGGCTCACCCCTCCACTTT
>NA|TRBV7-9|TRBJ1-6|TRBD1
CASSRDRGNSPLHF
TGTGCCAGCAGCCGGGACAGGGGCAATTCACCCCTCCACTTT
>NA|TRBV9|TRBJ2-5|NA
CASSSQGRETQYF
TGTGCCAGCAGCTCACAGGGTAGGGAGACCCAGTACTTC
>NA|TRBV6-5|TRBJ1-5|NA
CASWGGAGQPQHF
TGTGCCAGTTGGGGGGGGGCGGGACAGCCCCAGCATTTT
>NA|TRBV4-2|TRBJ2-2|NA
CASSQGRQGNTGELFF
TGTGCCAGCAGCCAAGGTCGCCAGGGGAACACCGGGGAGCTGTTTTTT
>NA|TRBV7-8|TRBJ1-3|TRBD1
CASSLRDRFSGNTIYF
TGTGCCAGCAGCTTACGGGACAGGTTCTCTGGAAACACCATATATTTT
>NA|TRBV30|TRBJ1-1|NA
CAWTLPASMNTEAFF
TGTGCCTGGACGTTGCCAGCGAGCATGAACACTGAAGCTTTCTTT
>NA|TRBV2|TRBJ2-3|NA
CASKERGRATDTQYF
TGTGCCAGCAAAGAAAGAGGCAGGGCGACAGATACGCAGTATTTT
>NA|TRBV28|TRBJ1-1|NA
CASSLSSGLNTEAFF
TGTGCCAGCAGTCTCAGTTCTGGGCTAAACACTGAAGCTTTCTTT